A selection of T cell receptor beta chains follows, all from one sample in a study of human T cells and chemical hapten exposure. TCRdb re-called the RACE reads with MiXCR, one entry per CDR3 protein. Among some 74,000 distinct CDR3 sequences listed, over 10% were seen once. The material was whole blood, obtained in connection with sensitization to the hapten diphenylcyclopropenone (DPC). These receptors were obtained from a woman in her 50s with alopecia areata. Some clones in this sample may be carry-over from other donors' samples. CDR3s include the opening cysteine and the closing phenylalanine or tryptophan. The D gene is left open where the match is weak. Only part of the rows carry a size: once, few, many, or a class if the clone is expanded.

d_call	v_call	j_call	clone_size	cdr3_nt	cdr3_aa
.	TRBV4-1	TRBJ2-3	.	TGCGCCAGCAGCCAAGTACCTATCACAGATACGCAGTATTTT	CASSQVPITDTQYF
TRBD1	TRBV20-1	TRBJ2-7	few	TGCAGTGCTCGACAGGGAACTATTGCGTCCTACGAGCAGTACTTC	CSARQGTIASYEQYF
TRBD1	TRBV10-3	TRBJ1-1	few	TGTGCCATCAGTGCCGACAGGGTAGGTGAAGCTTTCTTT	CAISADRVGEAFF
.	TRBV6-5	TRBJ2-6	few	TGTGCCAGCAGCCGGTCAGGGTATGGGGCCAACGTCCTGACTTTC	CASSRSGYGANVLTF
TRBD2	TRBV6-5	TRBJ2-5	once	TGTGCCAGCGCCCCGGCGGGAGGCCATCAAGAGACCCAGTACTTC	CASAPAGGHQETQYF
TRBD1	TRBV29-1	TRBJ1-1	once	TGCAGCGCCGGACAGGGTCCTGGCACTGAAGCTTTCTTT	CSAGQGPGTEAFF
TRBD1	TRBV11-2	TRBJ2-3	many	TGTGCCAGCTCCCGGGACAGGGGTAGTAGTCGGCGTGGGGATACGCAGTATTTT	CASSRDRGSSRRGDTQYF
TRBD2	TRBV12-3/TRBV12-4	TRBJ2-3	few	TGTGCCAGCAGTCGTAGTGCTAGCGGGATTTCAGCAGATACGCAGTATTTT	CASSRSASGISADTQYF
.	TRBV4-1	TRBJ1-1	few	TGCGCCAGCAGAACAAGCTCGAACACTGAAGCTTTCTTT	CASRTSSNTEAFF
.	TRBV12-3/TRBV12-4	TRBJ1-1	.	TGTGCCAGCAGTTTAGCCGTACGGGGCAACACTGAAGCTTTCTTT	CASSLAVRGNTEAFF
TRBD2	TRBV20-1	TRBJ2-3	.	TGCAGTGGAGGACTAGCGGGTCCAGATACGCAGTATTTT	CSGGLAGPDTQYF
.	TRBV4-1	TRBJ2-1	few	TGCGCCAGCAGCCAATCCCCCGGGGCAACTGCCTACAATGAGCAGTTCTTC	CASSQSPGATAYNEQFF
.	TRBV30	TRBJ2-2	.	TGTGCCTGGAATCCGTCTAGCACGAACACCGGGGAGCTGTTTTTT	CAWNPSSTNTGELFF
TRBD2	TRBV7-6	TRBJ2-7	few	TGTGCCAGCAGCTTTTCCAGCGGGAGAGGGTACGAGCAGTACTTC	CASSFSSGRGYEQYF
.	TRBV2	TRBJ1-5	.	TGTGCCAGCAGTGTGGCAATCGCTCAGCCCCAGCATTTT	CASSVAIAQPQHF
TRBD1	TRBV29-1	TRBJ2-4	.	TGCAGCGCAGTGACAGGGGACACCAAAAACATTCAGTACTTC	CSAVTGDTKNIQYF
.	TRBV9	TRBJ1-1	.	TGTGCCAGCAGCGTAAAGCTAAACACTGAAGCTTTCTTT	CASSVKLNTEAFF
.	TRBV19	TRBJ1-4	.	TGTGCCAGTACCACGCTCCCCGGGCATGAAAAACTGTTTTTT	CASTTLPGHEKLFF
TRBD2	TRBV7-2	TRBJ2-1	many	TGTGCCAGCAGCTCAAGAGGTAGCGGGAGCTCCTACAATGAGCAGTTCTTC	CASSSRGSGSSYNEQFF
TRBD1	TRBV11-2	TRBJ2-7	.	TGTGCCAGCAGCTTAGTAGACAGGGTATACGAGCAGTACTTC	CASSLVDRVYEQYF
TRBD2	TRBV14	TRBJ2-1	many	TGTGCCAGCAGCCAAGGGACTAGCCCCAGATACAATGAGCAGTTCTTC	CASSQGTSPRYNEQFF
TRBD2	TRBV11-2	TRBJ2-1	.	TGTGCCAGCAGCTTAGTAGCCGGGACTAGCGGGAGCCTGGGTGAGCAGTTCTTC	CASSLVAGTSGSLGEQFF
.	TRBV6-6	TRBJ1-4	many	TGTGCCAGCAGTTACGACAGTGAAAAACTGTTTTTT	CASSYDSEKLFF
.	TRBV20-1	TRBJ1-2	.	TGCAGTGCTAGTGAGGACGTTGGCTACACCTTC	CSASEDVGYTF
.	TRBV12-3/TRBV12-4	TRBJ2-7	.	TGTGCCAGCAGTTGGGGGCAGGGGTTCTACGAGCAGTACTTC	CASSWGQGFYEQYF
.	TRBV12-3/TRBV12-4	TRBJ2-7	.	TGTGCCAGCAGCCAAACGGGGGCCTACGAGCAGTACTTC	CASSQTGAYEQYF
TRBD1	TRBV10-2	TRBJ2-3	many	TGCGCCAGCAGTGAACCGGGACAGGGCGCAAGTACGCAGTATTTT	CASSEPGQGASTQYF
TRBD1	TRBV19	TRBJ2-7	many	TGTGCCAGTAGTATCCTTATTGGGACAGCCTACGAGCAGTACTTC	CASSILIGTAYEQYF
.	TRBV29-1	TRBJ2-5	.	TGCAGCGTTGATGAAGGATTCGGAGAGACCCAGTACTTC	CSVDEGFGETQYF
.	TRBV5-1	TRBJ2-1	.	TGCGCCAGCAGCCCGGGCCACGGGTGGGATAATGAGCAGTTCTTC	CASSPGHGWDNEQFF
.	TRBV5-1	TRBJ1-5	once	TGCGCCAGCAGCCCACAGGGTAAACAGCCCCAGCATTTT	CASSPQGKQPQHF
.	TRBV2	TRBJ2-2	.	TGTGCCAGCACGGACGTTCGCACCGGGGAGCTGTTTTTT	CASTDVRTGELFF
TRBD2	TRBV29-1	TRBJ2-5	many	TGCAGCGTTGCGCCCAGCGGGAGAAAGGTTGAGACCCAGTACTTC	CSVAPSGRKVETQYF
TRBD1	TRBV3-1	TRBJ1-2	.	TGTGCCAGCAGCGTACAGGGGACCAATGGCTACACCTTC	CASSVQGTNGYTF
TRBD1	TRBV6-5	TRBJ2-7	.	TGTGCCAGCAGCAAACGAACCGGGACAGGGGCCAGCGAGCAGTACTTC	CASSKRTGTGASEQYF
.	TRBV14	TRBJ1-1	.	TGTGCCAGCAGCCATCGTCCCGCAGGGAACACTGAAGCTTTCTTT	CASSHRPAGNTEAFF
.	TRBV7-9	TRBJ1-3	many	TGTGCCAGCAGCTTACTCTCTGGAAACACCATATATTTT	CASSLLSGNTIYF
TRBD1	TRBV7-9	TRBJ2-1	few	TGTGCCAGCAGCCCGGGCAGGGGGCGATACAATGAGCAGTTCTTC	CASSPGRGRYNEQFF
.	TRBV6-2/TRBV6-3	TRBJ2-2	many	TGTGCCAGCAGGGAGCAGCTGAACACCGGGGAGCTGTTTTTT	CASREQLNTGELFF
.	TRBV6-5	TRBJ2-7	.	TGTGCCAGCACGGGCCTCTACGAGCAGTACTTC	CASTGLYEQYF
TRBD2	TRBV7-2	TRBJ2-4	.	TGTGCCAGCAGCCCTGGGCCGGGAGGGGCAAACATTCAGTACTTC	CASSPGPGGANIQYF
.	TRBV20-1	TRBJ1-4	few	TGCAGTGCTAGACAGGCTAATGAAAAACTGTTTTTT	CSARQANEKLFF
.	TRBV2	TRBJ1-2	.	TGTGCCAGCAGTGAAGACTGGCCAGGGGATGGCTACACCTTC	CASSEDWPGDGYTF
TRBD1	TRBV20-1	TRBJ2-3	few	TGCAGTGCCAAAGACAGGGGGCCGTATACGCAGTATTTT	CSAKDRGPYTQYF
TRBD2	TRBV28	TRBJ2-7	.	TGTGCCAGCAGTCTAAGCGGGAGTAGTTCCTACGAGCAGTACTTC	CASSLSGSSSYEQYF
.	TRBV20-1	TRBJ1-2	.	TGCAGTGCCCCCGGACGGTCTAACTATGGCTACACCTTC	CSAPGRSNYGYTF
.	TRBV19	TRBJ2-2	few	TGTGCCAGTAAAGGACTCTCGAACACCGGGGAGCTGTTTTTT	CASKGLSNTGELFF
.	TRBV18	TRBJ1-1	many	TGTGCCAGCTCGCCTTCGGTGGAGGTCACTGAAGCTTTCTTT	CASSPSVEVTEAFF
.	TRBV6-5	TRBJ1-1	.	TGTGCCAGCAGTTACTCTCTCGACACTGAAGCTTTCTTT	CASSYSLDTEAFF
.	TRBV6-5	TRBJ2-3	few	TGTGCCAGCAGTTACCCGGAGGATACGCAGTATTTT	CASSYPEDTQYF